The following is a T cell receptor (beta chain) sequence with its context. Original data processing: From reference gene primer amplification, estimates of nucleated cell counts were derived. Profiled with immunoSEQ multiplex PCR; TCRdb holds only in-frame clones, not every one. V, J and clone size derive from that table, while D and trimming were established from the DNA sequence. This sample carries roughly 400,000 clones, nearly 90% of them seen once, and the ten largest clones take around 2%. The CDR3 consists of 14 residues. V was pared by 2 bases and J by 3 bases, with 11 bases between. Germline-derived CDR1 and CDR2 are MNHEY and SVGAGI. This record comes from a study of blood T cell repertoires in COVID-19.

The sequence came from a woman between 35 and 50 years old with acute COVID-19. Sequencing input: PBMCs or T cells enriched from blood (not recorded which). V gene TRBV6-5 combines with J gene TRBJ2-7; D is unclear. CDR3 loop: CASSYRPRYYEQYF. The CDR3 DNA sequence: TGTGCCAGCAGTTACAGGCCCAGGTACTACGAGCAGTACTTC.